Here is one T cell receptor (beta chain) with its context. Its specificity is unknown. Other nucleotide sequences from this sample produce the same CDR3. These data belong to a study of shared clonotypes between healthy human individuals. V shed 0 bases and J shed 4 bases, with 4 bases lying between them. The CDR3 has 12 residues. Germline lookup yields CDR1 PRHDT and CDR2 FYEKMQ (reference sequence). As defined, naive CD8 cells were CD45RO-negative and positively selected for CCR7, with terminally differentiated effector memory CD45RA+ cells excluded. Points from the study as a whole: Rarefaction indicated that sorted-subset sequencing remained incomplete although depth was large. The study found lower generation probabilities in non-shared clonotypes than in those shared by all four donors.

This was a deep-level run. TCRdb's table, derived via immunoSEQ multiplex PCR, lists solely in-frame clones and lacks some. Among millions of clones, about 95% were seen once, and the ten largest hold 1% to 1.3%. The source of this sequence is a man younger than 35 in good health. The rearrangement links TRBV13 to TRBJ2-7; D is unclear. The material sequenced was naive CD8+ T cells sorted from blood. The CDR3 region is CASSLGLYEQYF. The CDR3 DNA is TGTGCCAGCAGCTTAGGTCTGTACGAGCAGTACTTC.